This TCR beta chain stems from a study of OX40 agonist ivuxolimab in advanced cancers. Study details: Ivuxolimab is an agonistic anti-OX40 (CD134) antibody, and patients were treated with it.

This CDR3 comprises 17 residues. Germline V CDR1 and CDR2: LNHDA, SQIVND (reference sequence). V lost 4 bases to trimming and J lost 1 base; unmatched junction nucleotides: 10. Profiling relied on immunoSEQ multiplex PCR, and the TCRdb table lists in-frame clones only, not all of them. The sample comprises under 85,000 clones, about 90% of which are singletons, and about 0.33% rests with the top ten. The chain has TRBV19 and TRBJ1-5; 7 bases line up with TRBD1. This TCR was sampled from an adult with an advanced solid tumor such as melanoma, head and neck, liver or kidney cancer. The sample consisted of CD4+ or CD8+ T cells sorted from blood, taken in a trial of the OX40 agonist ivuxolimab. The CDR3 sequence is CASSTRPTGLSNQPQHF. The CDR3 DNA reads as TGTGCCAGTAGTACCCGACCGACAGGGTTGAGCAATCAGCCCCAGCATTTT.